Only a few counts were recorded for the clone carrying this T cell receptor (beta chain). The data were obtained in a study of T-cell reconstitution after alpha-beta-depleted transplantation in children. Construction of the TCRbeta library involved unique molecular identifiers. TCRdb processed the PCR reads anew with MiXCR; each CDR3 protein has one entry. In the table there are 350,000 to 400,000 distinct CDR3 sequences, 13% of which are singletons. The length of the CDR3 is 15 residues. Trimming shortened V by 2 bases and J by 0 bases, and 8 bases separated the two germline ends. Germline V gene sequence: CDR1 SNHLY, CDR2 FYNNEI.

The chain joins TRBV2 to TRBJ1-3; no clear D gene. The sequence was obtained from a human donor who donated a stem cell graft to a child with Fanconi anemia. Here the sequenced sample was PBMCs, taken from the stem cell graft. In DNA, the CDR3 is TGTGCCAGCAGTGAAAGGCCCAGCTCTGGAAACACCATATATTTT. It yields the protein CASSERPSSGNTIYF.